This is a list of T cell receptor beta chains from one sample in a study of Ad26.COV2.S vaccination and SARS-CoV-2 variants. This table comes from immunoSEQ multiplex PCR, and its TCRdb copy is limited to in-frame clones, with some not included. The sample yields some 410,000 clones, approximately 90% seen once. The source material was peripheral blood, sampled in a trial of Ad26.COV2.S vaccine versus placebo. The source is a person aged 18-65 years who received the Ad26.COV2.S COVID-19 vaccine or a placebo. Each CDR3 is given with its conserved first and last residue. D genes are given only for firm matches. Clone sizes are given selectively: once, few, many, or a class where the clone is expanded.

abundance: -; d_gene: -; j_gene: TRBJ1-1; v_gene: TRBV7-9; CDR3nt: TGTGCCAGCAGCCCTACGATGACTGAAGCTTTCTTT; CDR3aa: CASSPTMTEAFF
abundance: -; d_gene: -; j_gene: TRBJ2-7; v_gene: TRBV4-3; CDR3nt: TGCGCCAGCAGCCAAGAGGGACAAGGCGGGACCTACGAGCAGTACTTC; CDR3aa: CASSQEGQGGTYEQYF
abundance: -; d_gene: TRBD2; j_gene: TRBJ2-1; v_gene: TRBV3-1/TRBV3-2; CDR3nt: TGTGCCAGCAGCCAAGAGGGACTAGCGGGGATCGGGAAGTTCTTC; CDR3aa: CASSQEGLAGIGKFF
abundance: -; d_gene: TRBD1; j_gene: TRBJ2-3; v_gene: TRBV11-3; CDR3nt: TGTGCCAGCAGCTTAAGGGACAGCCGCACAGATACGCAGTATTTT; CDR3aa: CASSLRDSRTDTQYF
abundance: once; d_gene: -; j_gene: TRBJ1-2; v_gene: TRBV12-3/TRBV12-4; CDR3nt: TGTGCCAGCAGTTTCCCCGACAAGTATGGCTACACCTTC; CDR3aa: CASSFPDKYGYTF
abundance: -; d_gene: -; j_gene: TRBJ1-1; v_gene: TRBV6-5; CDR3nt: TGTGCCATTCCGGGGGCTCACGGCACTGAAGCTTTCTTT; CDR3aa: CAIPGAHGTEAFF
abundance: -; d_gene: -; j_gene: TRBJ2-3; v_gene: TRBV7-9; CDR3nt: TGTGCCAGCAGCTACCTGGACCGCCGGGATACGCAGTATTTT; CDR3aa: CASSYLDRRDTQYF
abundance: -; d_gene: TRBD2; j_gene: TRBJ2-7; v_gene: TRBV18; CDR3nt: TGTGCCAGCTCACCCTCGCGGGGGGCAATCCTCTCCTACGAGCAGTACTTC; CDR3aa: CASSPSRGAILSYEQYF
abundance: -; d_gene: TRBD1; j_gene: TRBJ1-2; v_gene: TRBV5-6; CDR3nt: TGTGCCAGCAGGTTTTTAACAGGGGGCTATGGCTACACCTTC; CDR3aa: CASRFLTGGYGYTF
abundance: -; d_gene: -; j_gene: TRBJ2-5; v_gene: TRBV27; CDR3nt: TGTGCCAGCAGTTTATCGCCTAGCTGGGTCGGGGAGACCCAGTACTTC; CDR3aa: CASSLSPSWVGETQYF
abundance: -; d_gene: -; j_gene: TRBJ2-7; v_gene: TRBV11-2; CDR3nt: TGTGCCAGCAGATCTTACCGGGTCGAGCAGTACTTC; CDR3aa: CASRSYRVEQYF
abundance: -; d_gene: TRBD2; j_gene: TRBJ2-7; v_gene: TRBV4-1; CDR3nt: TGCGCCAGCAGCCTGAGCGGGGCGAGCTCCTACGAGCAGTACTTC; CDR3aa: CASSLSGASSYEQYF
abundance: -; d_gene: -; j_gene: TRBJ1-5; v_gene: TRBV4-1; CDR3nt: TGCGCCAGCACCCCTACAAGTCTTGGTCAGCCCCAGCATTTT; CDR3aa: CASTPTSLGQPQHF
abundance: once; d_gene: -; j_gene: TRBJ2-2; v_gene: TRBV29-1; CDR3nt: TGCAGCGTTCTGCGATTCGGGGACTCGAACACCGGGGAGCTGTTTTTT; CDR3aa: CSVLRFGDSNTGELFF
abundance: -; d_gene: TRBD2; j_gene: TRBJ2-1; v_gene: TRBV7-9; CDR3nt: TGTGCCAGCAGCTTAGTAGGGACTAGCGGGGGGGCGTGGAATGAGCAGTTCTTC; CDR3aa: CASSLVGTSGGAWNEQFF
abundance: -; d_gene: -; j_gene: TRBJ2-1; v_gene: TRBV30; CDR3nt: TGTGCCTGGAGTGTCAGGACAGACAATGAGCAGTTCTTC; CDR3aa: CAWSVRTDNEQFF
abundance: -; d_gene: -; j_gene: TRBJ2-5; v_gene: TRBV7-2; CDR3nt: TGTGCCAGCATCCCCCGGGTGGGAAGTCAAGAGACCCAGTACTTC; CDR3aa: CASIPRVGSQETQYF
abundance: once; d_gene: TRBD1; j_gene: TRBJ2-7; v_gene: TRBV27; CDR3nt: TGTGCCAGCAGTTTACAGGGACAGGGGTACGAGCAGTACTTC; CDR3aa: CASSLQGQGYEQYF
abundance: -; d_gene: -; j_gene: TRBJ1-6; v_gene: TRBV6-5; CDR3nt: TGTGCCAGCACCTATGGGGTAGCGGGGAATTCACCCCTCCACTTT; CDR3aa: CASTYGVAGNSPLHF
abundance: -; d_gene: -; j_gene: TRBJ2-2; v_gene: TRBV11-2; CDR3nt: TGTGCCAGCGGGGCCAACGAGGAGGCCGGGGAGCTGTTTTTT; CDR3aa: CASGANEEAGELFF
abundance: -; d_gene: TRBD1; j_gene: TRBJ2-2; v_gene: TRBV5-4; CDR3nt: TGTGCCAGCAGCTCGTCCTTAAGTGACAGGGGGCGTACCGGGGAGCTGTTTTTT; CDR3aa: CASSSSLSDRGRTGELFF
abundance: -; d_gene: TRBD1; j_gene: TRBJ1-2; v_gene: TRBV4-1; CDR3nt: TGCGCCAGCAGCCAATTCCACGGGACAGGGGGAACCAACTATGGCTACACCTTC; CDR3aa: CASSQFHGTGGTNYGYTF
abundance: -; d_gene: -; j_gene: TRBJ2-1; v_gene: TRBV7-6; CDR3nt: TGTGCCAGCAGCCCGGGGCAGGGGATCTACAATGAGCAGTTCTTC; CDR3aa: CASSPGQGIYNEQFF
abundance: -; d_gene: -; j_gene: TRBJ1-6; v_gene: TRBV19; CDR3nt: TGTGCCACCAAATCCAGTTGGGATTCACCCCTCCACTTT; CDR3aa: CATKSSWDSPLHF
abundance: once; d_gene: -; j_gene: TRBJ2-3; v_gene: TRBV5-4; CDR3nt: TGTGCCAGCAGCTTTCGGGGCACAGATACGCAGTATTTT; CDR3aa: CASSFRGTDTQYF
abundance: -; d_gene: -; j_gene: TRBJ1-5; v_gene: TRBV28; CDR3nt: TGTGCCAGCAGCCCGACCGGACAGAGCAATCAGCCCCAGCATTTT; CDR3aa: CASSPTGQSNQPQHF
abundance: -; d_gene: -; j_gene: TRBJ2-7; v_gene: TRBV14; CDR3nt: TGTGCCAGCAGCCGGATAGAACACGAGCAGTACTTC; CDR3aa: CASSRIEHEQYF
abundance: -; d_gene: -; j_gene: TRBJ1-1; v_gene: TRBV6-6; CDR3nt: TGTGCCAGCAGTTACTTTGGACGGGACACTGAAGCTTTCTTT; CDR3aa: CASSYFGRDTEAFF
abundance: -; d_gene: -; j_gene: TRBJ1-4; v_gene: TRBV6-5; CDR3nt: TGTGCCAGCAGTTACTCGATAACAGAACTGTTTTTT; CDR3aa: CASSYSITELFF
abundance: -; d_gene: -; j_gene: TRBJ2-1; v_gene: TRBV7-2; CDR3nt: TGTGCCAGCAGCTCCCCCGGGATCAATGAGCAGTTCTTC; CDR3aa: CASSSPGINEQFF
abundance: -; d_gene: -; j_gene: TRBJ2-7; v_gene: TRBV5-6; CDR3nt: TGTGCCAGCAGCTTGGAATTGTACGAGCAGTACTTC; CDR3aa: CASSLELYEQYF
abundance: -; d_gene: -; j_gene: TRBJ2-2; v_gene: TRBV28; CDR3nt: TGTGCCAGCAGTTTACCCACAGGGCAGACCACCGGGGAGCTGTTTTTT; CDR3aa: CASSLPTGQTTGELFF
abundance: -; d_gene: -; j_gene: TRBJ2-5; v_gene: TRBV4-1; CDR3nt: TGCGCCAGCAGCCAAGACTCAACTAGTGTTAGGCAAGAGACCCAGTACTTC; CDR3aa: CASSQDSTSVRQETQYF
abundance: -; d_gene: TRBD1; j_gene: TRBJ1-6; v_gene: TRBV19; CDR3nt: TGTGCCAGTAGCAACGACAGGGGGGGTTCACCCCTCCACTTT; CDR3aa: CASSNDRGGSPLHF
abundance: -; d_gene: -; j_gene: TRBJ1-3; v_gene: TRBV6-5; CDR3nt: TGTGCCAGCAGTTATTTGGCAGCCTCTGGAAACACCATATATTTT; CDR3aa: CASSYLAASGNTIYF
abundance: once; d_gene: TRBD1; j_gene: TRBJ1-6; v_gene: TRBV7-8; CDR3nt: TGTGCCAGCAGCCCGGGACAGTTTAGGATTAATTCACCCCTCCACTTT; CDR3aa: CASSPGQFRINSPLHF
abundance: -; d_gene: -; j_gene: TRBJ2-7; v_gene: TRBV5-4; CDR3nt: TGTGCCAGCAGCCAAAAATACAACAGGAGGGGGGCGTACGAGCAGTACTTC; CDR3aa: CASSQKYNRRGAYEQYF
abundance: -; d_gene: -; j_gene: TRBJ2-1; v_gene: TRBV24-1; CDR3nt: TGTGCCACCAGTGATACGAGGGGGAATGAGCAGTTCTTC; CDR3aa: CATSDTRGNEQFF
abundance: -; d_gene: TRBD1; j_gene: TRBJ2-3; v_gene: TRBV9; CDR3nt: TGTGCCAGCAGCGTAAACGGGGACAGATTAAGTGCAGATACGCAGTATTTT; CDR3aa: CASSVNGDRLSADTQYF
abundance: -; d_gene: -; j_gene: TRBJ2-7; v_gene: TRBV9; CDR3nt: TGTGCCAGCAGCCCCCGTGGGGGTTCGCTATTCGACTACGAGCAGTACTTC; CDR3aa: CASSPRGGSLFDYEQYF